The 9 T cell receptor beta chains below were found in one sample sequenced in a study of blood T cell repertoires in COVID-19. Assay: immunoSEQ multiplex PCR; the TCRdb copy retains only in-frame clones and omits some. Of hundreds of thousands of clones listed, approximately 86% are singletons. Sequencing was carried out using peripheral blood. These receptors were collected from a young man with active or convalescent COVID-19.

The V and J genes are TRBV14 and TRBJ1-6; 8 bases agree with TRBD1. Germline assignment: CDR1 SGHDN and CDR2 FVKESK. CDR3 length: 17 residues. Germline trimming cut 3 bases from V and 8 bases from J; bases unmatched to any gene: 12. CDR3: CASSHLQGGIRYSPLHF. The CDR3, as DNA: TGTGCCAGCAGCCACCTACAGGGGGGAATCCGGTATTCACCCCTCCACTTT.

V gene TRBV18 combines with J gene TRBJ2-1; tentatively, D is TRBD2 (6 bases). The V gene's germline CDR1 is KGHSH and CDR2 LQKENI. The CDR3 runs 12 residues. Trimming cost V 6 bases and J 9 bases, with 12 bases left between them. The CDR3 DNA follows: TGTGCCAGCTCGTCCGGGGGTCCTGAGCAGTTCTTC. Translation: CASSSGGPEQFF.

The chain couples TRBV10-1 to TRBJ1-1; the D is unclear. The V end lost 0 bases, the J end lost 2 bases, and 7 bases lay between the germline ends. CDR1 is WNHNN, CDR2 SYGVQD, per germline (reference sequence). The CDR3 sequence is 14 residues long. CDR3 DNA: TGCGCCAGCAGTGAGTCGACGGGAAACACTGAAGCTTTCTTT. Its translation: CASSESTGNTEAFF.

V is TRBV25-1 and J is TRBJ2-7; D remains unclear. The CDR3 extends over 15 amino acids. Trimming removed 4 bases at V and 0 bases at J, with 13 bases between. Germline CDR1 reads MGHDK; CDR2 reads SYGVNS. This CDR3 reads CASSADGLSSYEQYF. In DNA form, the CDR3 reads TGTGCCAGCAGTGCTGATGGGCTGAGCTCCTACGAGCAGTACTTC.

The rearrangement uses TRBV27 and TRBJ1-4; a weak D match, TRBD1 (6 bases). The germline gives CDR1 MNHEY, CDR2 SMNVEV (reference sequence). This CDR3 is built from 15 residues. Trimming shortened V by 0 bases and J by 7 bases, and 12 bases separated the two germline ends. The CDR3 loop reads CASSLSGGRREKLFF. In nucleotides, the CDR3 is TGTGCCAGCAGTTTATCCGGGGGGCGCCGTGAAAAACTGTTTTTT.

Written as DNA, the CDR3 is TGTGCTAGTGGTTTGGTACGTAAGGACAGATACTACGAGCAGTACTTC. It is translated as CASGLVRKDRYYEQYF. The V call is TRBV12-5, the J call TRBJ2-7; D is possibly TRBD1 (6 bases). V was pared by 0 bases and J by 3 bases, with 15 bases between. The CDR3 length is 16 residues. CDR1 LGHNT and CDR2 FRNRAP come from the germline V gene.

This rearrangement joins TRBV10-3 to TRBJ2-3; 11 bases agree with TRBD2. V lost 3 bases to trimming and J lost 0 bases; unmatched junction nucleotides: 2. Germline CDR1 is ENHRY and CDR2 is SYGVKD. There are 16 residues in the CDR3. As DNA, the CDR3 is TGTGCCATCAGTGACGGGACTAGCGGTAGCACAGATACGCAGTATTTT. Residues: CAISDGTSGSTDTQYF.

The V and J genes are TRBV3-1 (or the pseudogene TRBV3-2) and TRBJ1-4; 10 bases map to TRBD1. Germline V gene data show CDR1 as LGHDT and CDR2 as YNNKEL (reference sequence). V gave up 5 bases and J gave up 6 bases; unmatched junction bases: 9. There are 16 residues in the CDR3. The CDR3 sequence is CASSYRDRGRYEKLFF. In nucleotides, the CDR3 is TGTGCCAGCAGCTACCGGGACAGGGGCCGTTATGAAAAACTGTTTTTT.

DNA for the CDR3: TGTGCCATCAGTCCCTCGACAGGTCGTTCCTACGAGCAGTACTTC. As protein: CAISPSTGRSYEQYF. The genes are TRBV10-3 and TRBJ2-7; the D gene is possibly TRBD1 (6 bases). V lost 5 bases and J 1 base, leaving 15 bases between the germline ends. This CDR3 contains 15 residues. Germline V CDR1 and CDR2: ENHRY, SYGVKD.